This TCR beta chain was recovered during a study of shared clonotypes between healthy human individuals (TCRdb year 2020). Regarding the complete study: Three men and a couple of women, aged 18 to 49 years, made up the cohort. Per donor, three plates each were used for CD4 naive and CD4 memory, two for CD8 naive, and one for CD8 memory. To estimate repertoire size and how much clonotype sharing occurs between individuals, the study deeply sequenced the blood TCR repertoires of 5 or 6 healthy adults. To increase sequencing depth and limit assay-specific biases, different laboratories used diverse techniques to prepare libraries and sequence TCR repertoires. Per donor, leukapheresis produced somewhere between about 0.85 and 8.9 billion PBMCs. Findings and caveats that apply to the study as a whole: Incomplete sequencing was indicated by rarefaction of sorted-subset datasets, despite the large sequencing depth. The small number of donors limited the genetic and exposure-history diversity represented. Higher generation probabilities were observed for clonotypes shared by all four sorted-subset donors than for non-shared clonotypes. Larger estimated clonotype richness was generally found for naive subsets than for memory subsets. Sampling was restricted to blood, and TCR repertoires in tissues likely differ from the TCR repertoires found in blood. Roughly 5% of naive CD4, 3.5% of naive CD8, 2% to 2.5% of memory CD4, and 0.4% of memory CD8 clonotypes were shared across a few donors. Based on pairwise subsampling, the degree of clonotype sharing among donors was expected to be affected by sequencing depth.

As to this clone: It lacks a known antigen. No base quality values were provided; no much bigger clone lies one nucleotide off.

CD8 naive samples consisted of CD45RO-negative cells that were positively selected for CCR7, yielding a CD45RA+CCR7+ population without TemRA cells. Donors were healthy HIV-negative adults with no recently reported acute infections or vaccinations. Only Caucasian adults living in Nashville, Tennessee, USA were represented among the donors. Blood was obtained by leukapheresis, after which PBMCs were separated by Ficoll-Histopaque density gradient centrifugation and cryopreserved in liquid nitrogen vapor phase. Purity and quantity of every magnetically sorted T cell population were checked by analytical flow cytometry. Each sorted fraction had its genomic DNA isolated and then quantified by UV absorbance on a Nanodrop 2000c. Using the deep immunoSEQ assay, TCR CDR3 regions were amplified from genomic DNA by multiplex PCR. Genomic DNA extracted from each cell subset was distributed evenly over all wells of several immunoSEQ 96-well plates, and each plate served as one replicate. For sorted subsets, roughly 200 ng of genomic DNA, equivalent to around 31,000 T cell genomes, went into each replicate PCR. Purified libraries were measured with a Qubit 3.0 fluorometer, size-checked on a Bioanalyzer 2100, and measured again with the KAPA Library Quantification kit. Every immunoSEQ 96-well plate was sequenced on a separate single-read 150-cycle Illumina NextSeq 550 flow cell. Processing in the source paper ran as follows. Because the immunoSEQ output held only junctional sequences and lacked quality scores, the filtering could not match the filtering applied to full-length reads. To assign V/J genes and CDR3, sequences were annotated against IMGT germline references using PyIR, a Python wrapper for IgBLAST v1.9. Reads were filtered out if the reads had weak V/J assignments (E-value above 1e-6), no CDR3, stop codons, out-of-frame junctions, or ambiguous translated residues. V3J clonotypes were defined by identical inferred V gene, J gene, and CDR3 amino acid sequence. To compute the percentage overlap between repertoires, the number of shared unique clonotypes was divided by the size of the smaller repertoire. Repertoire richness was assessed with RTK rarefaction, the Chao1 estimator, and Recon v2.1 estimates of unobserved clonotypes. OLGA was used to compute generation probabilities for all TCRbeta clonotypes that the gDNA method yielded from a handful of donors. In its TCRdb copy, this immuneACCESS table keeps in-frame sequences only and misses some clones. Where compared with another copy, unresolved V genes explain less than half of these, and the others have no known cause. The V and J calls and clone size were taken over from that table, and D and trimming were inferred from the DNA. This sample comprises more than 2 million clones, just under 95% of them detected only once. The leading ten clones occupy 1.5% to 2% of the sample.

From its cysteine to its phenylalanine, the CDR3 spans 15 amino acids. Only CDR3 DNA is held: 45 bases, read in frame from base 1. As encoded in the germline V gene, CDR1 is SGDLS while CDR2 is YYNGEE. The V end gives up 4 bases and the J end 5 bases, leaving 4 bases in the junction not matched to a gene. The chain links TRBV9 with TRBJ2-1, with 12 junctional bases fitting TRBD2. What was sequenced was naive CD8+ T cells from PBMCs. The cell subset or site label of this sample denotes: CD45RA+CCR7+. This receptor was taken from a man younger than 30 in good health. Some clones in this sample may be carry-over from other donors' samples. The sequenced DNA: TGTGCCAGCAGCTTACTAGCGGGAGGAAACAATGAGCAGTTCTTC. This codes for CASSLLAGGNNEQFF.